These 2 T cell receptor beta chains were sequenced from one sample in a study of T-cell reconstitution after alpha-beta-depleted transplantation in children. Preparation of the TCRbeta library used unique molecular identifiers. One entry per CDR3 protein results from TCRdb running MiXCR on the PCR reads. The sample includes 490,000 or so distinct CDR3 sequences, around an eighth of them seen just once. The sequencing used PBMCs from the stem cell graft donor, collected from the stem cell graft. Receptors were obtained from a human donor who donated a stem cell graft to a child with combined immunodeficiency.

This clonotype has more than one count but fewer than ten. V is TRBV7-2 and J is TRBJ2-7; 9 bases agree with TRBD1. CDR1 and CDR2 from the germline V gene are SGHTA and FQGNSA. The CDR3 covers 14 residues. The V segment lost 4 bases and the J segment 3 bases; nucleotides outside the gene matches: 4. CDR3 DNA: TGTGCCAGCAGCTCCGGGACAGGGTTCTACGAGCAGTACTTC. This codes for CASSSGTGFYEQYF.

This clonotype turned up a few times. The V call is TRBV29-1, the J call TRBJ2-1; D is perhaps TRBD1 (5 bases). This CDR3 spans 16 amino acids. V was cut by 7 bases and J by 0 bases, with 19 bases left in between. From germline, CDR1 is SQVTM and CDR2 ANQGSEA. The CDR3: CSATSGAMSSYNEQFF. The CDR3 coding sequence is TGCAGCGCCACCTCTGGGGCTATGAGCTCCTACAATGAGCAGTTCTTC.